What follows are 22 T cell receptor beta chains derived from one specimen sequenced in a study of T cell repertoires in aging, cancer and after chemotherapy. Rearranged V-D-J TRB sequences were amplified with a mixed TRB-A/B primer pool. In TCRdb, the multiplex PCR reads were re-called with MiXCR into one record per CDR3 protein. The table records around 290 distinct CDR3 sequences, about 30% of them present only once. TCR beta rearrangements were amplified from peripheral blood genomic DNA. The sequenced sample consisted of blood. The origin of the receptors is a human donor in good health.

By share of the sample, this clonotype is medium-sized. The chain links TRBV11-2 to TRBJ2-1; maybe TRBD2 (5 bases). The CDR3 runs 14 residues. Trimming pared 5 bases from V and 6 bases from J, leaving 14 bases between. Germline assignment: CDR1 SGHAT and CDR2 FQNNGV. The CDR3 DNA reads as TGTGCCAGCAGCCAACAACGAGGGCCCAATGAGCAGTTCTTC. Translation gives CASSQQRGPNEQFF.

This clonotype is large in the sample. The gene calls are TRBV6-5 and TRBJ1-1; D might be TRBD1 (5 bases). V was trimmed by 6 bases and J by 1 base, leaving 24 bases between them. The CDR3 extends over 18 amino acids. Germline V gene sequence: CDR1 MNHEY, CDR2 SVGAGI. The CDR3 here is CASRPPGRDGGTNTEAFF. CDR3 DNA: TGTGCCAGCAGACCACCCGGCCGGGACGGAGGAACGAACACTGAAGCTTTCTTT.

J is TRBJ2-7 and V is TRBV29-1, with TRBD1 matching 7 bases. Germline V CDR1 and CDR2: SQVTM, ANQGSEA. This CDR3 contains 14 residues. The J segment lost 0 bases and the V segment lost 4 bases, leaving 6 bases of the junction unmatched. This chain's CDR3 is CSVGGDSTSYEQYF. The DNA for the CDR3 is TGCAGCGTTGGAGGGGACAGCACCTCCTACGAGCAGTACTTC.

Within the sample, this clonotype is large. V is TRBV20-1 and J is TRBJ2-2, with D perhaps assigned TRBD1 or TRBD2 (6 bases each). The V end lost 6 bases, the J end lost 4 bases, and 15 bases lay between the germline ends. Germline V gene sequence: CDR1 DFQATT, CDR2 SNEGSKA (reference sequence). The CDR3 sequence is 14 residues long. In DNA, the CDR3 is TGCAGTGCCCGAGGGGGGATACCCACCGGGGAGCTGTTTTTT. Residues: CSARGGIPTGELFF.

By share, this clonotype counts as hyperexpanded. V gene TRBV6-2 or TRBV6-3 combines with J gene TRBJ2-7; D uncertain. CDR1 is MNHEY, CDR2 SVGEGT, per germline. The CDR3 sequence is 14 residues long. V lost 2 bases to trimming and J lost 4 bases, with 12 bases between them. DNA of the CDR3: TGTGCCAGCAGTTACACGGCGATATGGTACGAGCAGTACTTC. Translation gives CASSYTAIWYEQYF.

V and J are TRBV29-1 and TRBJ2-3, with D hard to call. The V gene's germline CDR1 is SQVTM and CDR2 ANQGSEA. The CDR3 runs 15 residues. V was trimmed by 4 bases and J by 6 bases, leaving 20 bases between them. The CDR3 bases are TGCAGCGTTGTGGGTGGGCGCGGTGTTTGGGATACGCAGTATTTT. This encodes CSVVGGRGVWDTQYF.

Sample share makes this clonotype medium-sized. The chain couples TRBV5-4 to TRBJ1-2; perhaps TRBD1 as D (6 bases). Germline V gene sequence: CDR1 SGHNT, CDR2 YYREEE (reference sequence). V dropped 4 bases and J dropped 4 bases, with 14 bases sitting between them. The CDR3 has 14 residues. CDR3: CASSTEDRFYGYTF. The CDR3 nucleotides are TGTGCCAGCAGCACGGAGGACAGATTCTATGGCTACACCTTC.

As concerns this clonotype: Mismatch with germline at one junction end may stem from a read error. The V call is TRBV10-3, the J call TRBJ2-1, with 9 bases that match TRBD2. Looked up from germline, CDR1 is ENHRY and CDR2 is SYGVKD. The CDR3 sequence is 14 residues long. The CDR3 spells CASSASGAYNEQFF. CDR3 nucleotide sequence: TGTGCCAGCAGTGCTAGCGGGGCTTACAATGAGCAGTTCTTC.

By sample fraction, this clonotype is large (0.1 to 1%). The chain combines TRBV30 with TRBJ1-1; TRBD1 agrees at 7 bases. From germline, CDR1 is GTSNPN and CDR2 SVGIG (reference sequence). V lost 8 bases, J lost 0 bases, and 9 bases stayed unmatched. The CDR3 sequence is 14 residues long. The DNA for the CDR3 is TGTGCCCAAACCCTAGGGGGCATGAACACTGAAGCTTTCTTT. Encoded protein: CAQTLGGMNTEAFF. The variable domain in full, with the rest retrieved from reference TRBV30 and TRBJ1-1, is SQTIHQWPATLVQPVGSPLSLECTVEGTSNPNLYWYRQAAGRGLQLLFYSVGIGQISSEVPQNLSASRPQDRQFILSSKKLLLSDSGFYLCAQTLGGMNTEAFFGQGTRLTVV.

By share of the sample, this clonotype is large. CDR3 sequence (DNA): TGTGCCAGTAGTTCGCGGGGCTTGGAACAGTACTTC. This codes for CASSSRGLEQYF. The J gene is TRBJ2-7, the V gene TRBV19; D might be TRBD2 (6 bases). V was clipped by 5 bases and J by 10 bases, with 15 bases between them. Germline-derived CDR1 and CDR2 are LNHDA and SQIVND (reference sequence). The CDR3 spans 12 residues.

The chain recombines TRBV10-3 with TRBJ2-7, with no clear D. The V gene's germline CDR1 is ENHRY and CDR2 SYGVKD. The CDR3 loop spans 13 amino acids. Deletions cut 10 bases from V and 7 bases from J, with 20 bases between. CDR3 loop: CATQAAPSSEQYF. CDR3 DNA: TGTGCCACCCAGGCGGCACCGTCGTCGGAGCAGTACTTC.

This clonotype is large. This chain joins TRBV12-3 or TRBV12-4 and TRBJ1-1; D may be TRBD1 (6 bases). V was trimmed by 0 bases and J by 4 bases, leaving 9 bases between them. The CDR3 spans 14 residues. The CDR3 DNA sequence: TGTGCCAGCAGTTTAGCCCCACAGGGCACTGAAGCTTTCTTT. It yields the protein CASSLAPQGTEAFF.

This clonotype was seen more than once but under ten times. The chain links TRBV24-1 to TRBJ2-3; D is undetermined. This CDR3 contains 11 residues. Trimming stripped 7 bases from V and 5 bases from J, with 6 bases between. Germline CDR1 and CDR2: KGHDR and SFDVKD. The CDR3 reads CATRRGDTQYF. The CDR3 bases are TGTGCCACCAGGAGAGGAGATACGCAGTATTTT.

Sample share makes this clonotype hyperexpanded. The rearrangement links TRBV6-1 to TRBJ2-7, with a tentative D call TRBD2 (5 bases). V gave up 5 bases and J gave up 3 bases, with 20 bases separating them. Looked up from germline, CDR1 is MNHNS and CDR2 is SASEGT. This CDR3 region has 16 residues. In DNA, the CDR3 is TGTGCCAGCAGTTCCGAGGAGGCACCGTTACACTACGAGCAGTACTTC. Translating gives CASSSEEAPLHYEQYF.

The V and J genes are TRBV11-1 and TRBJ2-3; D possibly corresponds to TRBD2 (6 bases). The CDR3 covers 16 residues. Germline CDR1 SGHAT, CDR2 FQDESV (reference sequence). Deletions cut 2 bases from V and 2 bases from J, with 14 bases between. In DNA, the CDR3 is TGTGCCAGCAGCTTACCCGGACTAAGATACACAGATACGCAGTATTTT. It codes for CASSLPGLRYTDTQYF.

This clonotype is labeled as medium-sized. The chain has TRBV5-1 and TRBJ1-1; unclear D gene. This CDR3 is 15 amino acids long. V dropped 0 bases and J dropped 4 bases, with 13 bases sitting between them. CDR1 is SGHRS and CDR2 is YFSETQ in the germline V gene. The CDR3 DNA follows: TGCGCCAGCAGCTTGGGAAGGTTGCCCCCCACTGAAGCTTTCTTT. Translating gives CASSLGRLPPTEAFF.

This clonotype rates as large (0.1 to 1%). The gene calls are TRBV12-3 or TRBV12-4 and TRBJ2-7; D might be TRBD2 (7 bases). The CDR3 has 14 amino acids. V was cut by 6 bases and J by 4 bases, with 16 bases left in between. CDR3 nucleotides: TGTGCCAGCAGCGACGTGGGGGGGGCTTACGAGCAGTACTTC. Residues: CASSDVGGAYEQYF.

This clonotype is large (0.1 to 1%) by share. This sequence joins TRBV11-2 and TRBJ2-5, with a weak D call TRBD2 (6 bases). V lost 1 base and J lost 2, with 8 bases in between. Germline assignment: CDR1 SGHAT and CDR2 FQNNGV. This CDR3 is built from 14 residues. The CDR3 DNA reads TGTGCCAGCAGCTTAGGAAGCGGGCAAGAGACCCAGTACTTC. Its translation is CASSLGSGQETQYF.

This chain connects TRBV5-6 to TRBJ2-5; 14 bases map to TRBD2. CDR3 length equals 17 residues. V dropped 1 base and J dropped 5; count of bases not matched to a gene: 7. Germline CDR1 is SGHDT and CDR2 is YYEEEE. The CDR3 here is CASSLRLAGGLGETQYF. CDR3 in DNA: TGTGCCAGCAGCTTGCGACTAGCGGGAGGGTTGGGGGAGACCCAGTACTTC.

Within the sample, this clonotype is hyperexpanded. This chain joins TRBV6-1 and TRBJ1-4; D gene unclear. In germline, CDR1 is MNHNS, CDR2 SASEGT. The CDR3 sequence is 14 residues long. The V and J ends lost 4 bases and 3 bases respectively, with 9 bases between them. This CDR3 is CASSVRPANEKLFF. The DNA of the CDR3 is TGTGCCAGCAGTGTTCGGCCTGCTAATGAAAAACTGTTTTTT.

This rearrangement joins TRBV28 to TRBJ2-3; 8 bases line up with TRBD2. Germline CDR1 is MDHEN and CDR2 is SYDVKM. The CDR3 runs 14 residues. J was trimmed by 4 bases and V by 6 bases; bases with no gene match: 6. The CDR3 protein is CASRSGSVSDTQYF. The CDR3 DNA is TGTGCCAGCAGAAGCGGGAGCGTGTCAGATACGCAGTATTTT.

Relative to its sample, this clonotype is medium-sized. CDR3 sequence reads: CASSLSGGASYNEQFF. CDR3 DNA sequence: TGTGCCAGCAGCTTAAGCGGTGGGGCTTCATACAATGAGCAGTTCTTC. This chain links TRBV7-3 with TRBJ2-1; D may be TRBD1 (5 bases). Looked up from germline, CDR1 is SGHTA and CDR2 is FQGTGA. V lost 1 base and J lost 4, with 14 bases in between. The CDR3 has 16 residues.